Listed below are T cell receptor beta chains from one sample, sequenced in a study of blood T cell repertoires in COVID-19. Profiling relied on immunoSEQ multiplex PCR, and the TCRdb table lists in-frame clones only, not all of them. The sample includes 450,000 or so clones, 90% seen only once; the top ten take 0.6%. Source material: PBMCs or T cells enriched from blood (not recorded which). These receptor sequences come from a man aged 18-30 years who had recovered from COVID-19. The conserved cysteine and the conserved F or W are not part of the CDR3 here. Each record gives: V gene, clone size, J gene, CDR3 protein. Some rows have no size entry. The others give once, few or many, or a class for an expanded clone.

>TRBV19|NA|TRBJ1-2
ASSRPGGGYGYT
>TRBV19|NA|TRBJ2-5
ASSPPPGGRGETQY
>TRBV6-1|NA|TRBJ2-1
ASSEQGQGNYNEQF
>TRBV28|NA|TRBJ2-7
ASTSGTSDLFEQY
>TRBV7-2|NA|TRBJ2-1
ASSTPGLAGGGSYNEQF
>TRBV28|NA|TRBJ2-7
ASSLAGPSYEQY
>TRBV2|NA|TRBJ2-7
ASRYYEQY
>TRBV6-5|NA|TRBJ2-5
ASSYGGLAGETQY
>TRBV9|NA|TRBJ1-2
ASSNSPSNYGYT
>TRBV2|few|TRBJ1-3
ASSSGQGGLSGNTIY
>TRBV5-1|few|TRBJ2-1
ASSLGRGSNEQF
>TRBV6-4|NA|TRBJ1-1
ASSVAPNTEAF
>TRBV2|NA|TRBJ1-6
ASSVTGDFYSPLH
>TRBV2|NA|TRBJ1-5
ARGPRQGRVPQH
>TRBV19|NA|TRBJ1-5
ASSVDRGLNQPQH
>TRBV6-5|once|TRBJ2-7
ASSPGQFYRHEQY
>TRBV7-8|NA|TRBJ1-3
ASSLAGSGNTIY
>TRBV5-8|NA|TRBJ1-2
ASSLMGGPNYGYT
>TRBV27|once|TRBJ2-1
ARGLAGGPHEQF
>TRBV30|NA|TRBJ1-4
AWSDPRQGSNEKLF
>TRBV7-2|NA|TRBJ1-2
ASSSSTGPGYT
>TRBV5-1|NA|TRBJ1-4
ASSLTGDEKLF
>TRBV19|once|TRBJ1-5
ASSMGGRNSNQPQH
>TRBV25-1|NA|TRBJ1-1
ASSVGANTEAF
>TRBV6-5|NA|TRBJ1-5
ASSLDRVEWPQH
>TRBV19|NA|TRBJ1-2
ASSWAEYGYT
>TRBV19|NA|TRBJ1-1
ASSPPLNTEAF
>TRBV7-2|NA|TRBJ2-2
ASSFPLGGTGELF
>TRBV7-9|NA|TRBJ1-3
ASSLRQGDTIY
>TRBV5-1|NA|TRBJ1-6
ASSGDSHSPLH
>TRBV12-3/TRBV12-4|once|TRBJ1-6
ASSYPRSPLH
>TRBV5-1|NA|TRBJ1-1
ATKRGLLNTEAF
>TRBV4-1|NA|TRBJ1-4
ASSQDSVKLF
>TRBV29-1|NA|TRBJ1-1
SVEDCCGYTEAF
>TRBV9|NA|TRBJ2-2
ASSVGEGIGAGELF
>TRBV5-1|NA|TRBJ2-5
ASSLATLADIQETQY
>TRBV19|NA|TRBJ2-7
ASSLAISYEQY
>TRBV5-1|NA|TRBJ2-5
ASSEPGVQETQY
>TRBV9|once|TRBJ1-6
ASSVAAGENSPLH
>TRBV3-1/TRBV3-2|once|TRBJ1-5
ASSQEGGQPQH
>TRBV3-1/TRBV3-2|NA|TRBJ1-3
ASSQKEVDGNTIY
>TRBV5-1|NA|TRBJ2-7
ASSLVPGQGHEQY
>TRBV7-9|NA|TRBJ2-1
ASSVTSGGGNEQF
>TRBV19|NA|TRBJ2-1
ASSIVYRESYNEQF
>TRBV19|NA|TRBJ1-6
ASSNRASSYNSPLH
>TRBV5-6|once|TRBJ1-2
ASSLGGVGYT
>TRBV6-5|NA|TRBJ2-7
ASRKQGQGREQY
>TRBV21-1|once|TRBJ1-5
ASSKGSFGPPLNQPQH
>TRBV18|NA|TRBJ1-4
ASSPYTGNEKLF
>TRBV19|NA|TRBJ1-5
ASSVGANQPQH
>TRBV18|NA|TRBJ1-4
ASSPGGNEKLF
>TRBV5-4|NA|TRBJ1-6
ASSFVSGGSHNSPLH
>TRBV2|NA|TRBJ1-2
AGNLFEGGGGYT
>TRBV7-6|NA|TRBJ2-5
ASSYRGSGRVETQY
>TRBV5-5|NA|TRBJ2-2
ASSENAGVTGELF
>TRBV2|NA|TRBJ2-7
ASSEQGINEQY
>TRBV5-1|NA|TRBJ2-1
ASSLGLSSGRAAYNEQF